Each of the 18 T cell receptor beta chains below was sequenced from the same sample in a study of PD-1 blockade in classical Hodgkin lymphoma. Exposure to brentuximab vedotin varied, and each patient had relapsed following autologous stem cell transplantation. This table comes from immunoSEQ multiplex PCR, and its TCRdb copy is limited to in-frame clones, with some not included. The sample has tens of thousands of clones; roughly 80% are singletons. This specimen consisted of peripheral blood mononuclear cells (PBMCs), obtained at baseline. These receptors were collected from a human donor with classical Hodgkin lymphoma.

This sequence joins TRBV5-6 and TRBJ2-6; D unresolved. CDR1 is SGHDT and CDR2 is YYEEEE in the germline V gene. The CDR3 has 15 amino acids. Between the trimmed V and J ends, which lost 3 bases and 0 bases, there was a span of 7 bases. CDR3 region: CASSSRSSGANVLTF. CDR3 coding DNA: TGTGCCAGCAGCTCGCGGAGCTCTGGGGCCAACGTCCTGACTTTC.

The chain has TRBV6-5 and TRBJ2-3, with D possibly TRBD2 on 7 matching bases. The CDR3 length is 15 residues. With 1 base removed from V and 4 bases from J, the gap between germline ends came to 12 bases. Germline assignment: CDR1 MNHEY and CDR2 SVGAGI. As DNA, the CDR3 is TGTGCCAGCAGTTACTGGGGGGGCTTGGCAGATACGCAGTATTTT. This codes for CASSYWGGLADTQYF.

The rearrangement joins TRBV7-9 to TRBJ1-4; D is uncertain. Germline V gives CDR1 SEHNR, CDR2 FQNEAQ (reference sequence). The CDR3 loop spans 14 amino acids. V was trimmed by 5 bases and J by 8 bases, leaving 15 bases between them. The CDR3 nucleotides are TGTGCCAGCAGCCCCAGGTCCCTGGGGGAAAAACTGTTTTTT. This gives the protein CASSPRSLGEKLFF.

The V call is TRBV7-2, the J call TRBJ2-7; D is ambiguous. This CDR3 has 13 residues. V lost 6 bases to trimming and J lost 2 bases, with 11 bases between them. Germline lookup yields CDR1 SGHTA and CDR2 FQGNSA. The CDR3 coding sequence is TGTGCCAGCAGTTGGAGTGGAGCCTACGAGCAGTACTTC. Translated: CASSWSGAYEQYF.

The chain links TRBV7-8 to TRBJ2-1; 7 bases match TRBD2. Germline-derived CDR1 and CDR2 are SGHVS and FQNEAQ. The CDR3 is 15 amino acids. V shed 1 base and J 3 bases; nucleotides not matched to a gene: 3. The CDR3 sequence is CASSLGGLGYNEQFF. The CDR3 DNA is TGTGCCAGCAGCTTAGGAGGACTAGGCTACAATGAGCAGTTCTTC.

The V gene is TRBV7-3, the J gene TRBJ1-1; D unresolved. Germline lookup yields CDR1 SGHTA and CDR2 FQGTGA. The CDR3 consists of 13 residues. V dropped 2 bases and J dropped 2 bases, with 6 bases sitting between them. The CDR3 DNA sequence: TGTGCCAGCAGCTTAGAGGCAAACACTGAAGCTTTCTTT. This translates into CASSLEANTEAFF.

The chain carries TRBV7-9 and TRBJ2-3; D not certain. The CDR3 covers 12 residues. V lost 5 bases and J lost 6, with 9 bases in between. The germline gives CDR1 SEHNR, CDR2 FQNEAQ (reference sequence). For the CDR3, the DNA is TGTGCCAGCAGCGCCATTTTGGATACGCAGTATTTT. Its protein product is CASSAILDTQYF.

V and J are TRBV18 and TRBJ2-1; D uncertain. Germline CDR1 reads KGHSH; CDR2 reads LQKENI. The V and J ends lost 3 bases and 0 bases respectively, with 3 bases between them. The CDR3 totals 13 residues. The CDR3 coding sequence is TGTGCCAGCTCACCTACCTCCTACAATGAGCAGTTCTTC. Translated, it gives CASSPTSYNEQFF. The full variable domain, completed using reference TRBV18 and TRBJ2-1, is NAGVMQNPRHLVRRRGQEARLRCSPMKGHSHVYWYRQLPEEGLKFMVYLQKENIIDESGMPKERFSAEFPKEGPSILRIQQVVRGDSAAYFCASSPTSYNEQFFGPGTRLTVL.

The chain recombines TRBV2 with TRBJ1-2; possible D gene TRBD1, 5 bases. Trimming cost V 4 bases and J 6 bases, with 18 bases left between them. CDR1 is SNHLY and CDR2 is FYNNEI in the germline V gene. The CDR3 totals 15 residues. CDR3 loop: CASSGGEGRRNGYTF. The CDR3 DNA follows: TGTGCCAGCAGTGGAGGCGAGGGGCGCCGGAATGGCTACACCTTC.

The table lists this clone with many counts. The chain uses TRBV13 and TRBJ1-2, with D hard to call. The CDR3 extends over 15 amino acids. Per the germline V gene, CDR1 is PRHDT and CDR2 is FYEKMQ (reference sequence). Trimming cost V 0 bases and J 8 bases, with 16 bases left between them. CDR3 protein: CASSLGLAGLGGYTF. The CDR3 DNA sequence: TGTGCCAGCAGCTTAGGCCTGGCGGGCCTGGGGGGCTACACCTTC.

The V and J genes are TRBV5-1 and TRBJ2-7, with a possible D match to TRBD2 (6 bases). V was trimmed by 0 bases and J by 5 bases, leaving 15 bases between them. The CDR3 spans 15 residues. Germline V gene lookup returns CDR1 SGHRS and CDR2 YFSETQ. The chain's CDR3 is CASSLAGTPFHEQYF. CDR3 DNA: TGCGCCAGCAGCTTGGCCGGGACTCCTTTCCACGAGCAGTACTTC.

The CDR3, as DNA: TGTGCCAGCAGCCCCAGCGGGAGGGCCTGGGAGACCCAGTACTTC. Translated: CASSPSGRAWETQYF. The V gene is TRBV7-8, the J gene TRBJ2-5, with TRBD2 matching 10 bases. The germline CDR1 and CDR2 sequences are SGHVS and FQNEAQ. This CDR3 is built from 15 residues. Losses at the gene ends were 5 bases for V and 5 bases for J; bases not matched to a gene: 8.

The gene calls are TRBV30 and TRBJ2-1, with TRBD2 as a possible D gene (6 bases). Trimming cost V 4 bases and J 13 bases, with 14 bases left between them. CDR3 length: 11 residues. The V gene's germline CDR1 is GTSNPN and CDR2 SVGIG (reference sequence). The DNA of the CDR3 is TGTGCCTGGAATTCCGGGACTCTACAGTTCTTC. Its protein product is CAWNSGTLQFF. Combining the CDR3 with reference TRBV30 and TRBJ2-1 gives the whole variable domain SQTIHQWPATLVQPVGSPLSLECTVEGTSNPNLYWYRQAAGRGLQLLFYSVGIGQISSEVPQNLSASRPQDRQFILSSKKLLLSDSGFYLCAWNSGTLQFFGPGTRLTVL.

The chain combines TRBV5-1 with TRBJ2-1, with TRBD2 matching over 10 bases. Unmatched junction bases numbered 10, after V lost 4 bases and J lost 6 bases. From germline, CDR1 is SGHRS and CDR2 YFSETQ. The CDR3 spans 16 residues. The CDR3 loop is CASSPNLAGATNEQFF. The CDR3 DNA reads as TGCGCCAGCAGCCCTAACCTAGCGGGAGCTACCAATGAGCAGTTCTTC.

This chain uses TRBV10-3 with TRBJ1-1; no clear D gene. CDR3 size: 12 residues. Looked up from germline, CDR1 is ENHRY and CDR2 is SYGVKD. V was pared by 11 bases and J by 0 bases, with 10 bases between. CDR3 DNA sequence: TGTGCCTCCTCCTCCATGAACACTGAAGCTTTCTTT. Translation: CASSSMNTEAFF.

The V call is TRBV6-5, the J call TRBJ2-2; the D is unclear. CDR1 is MNHEY and CDR2 is SVGAGI in the germline V gene. The CDR3 runs 14 residues. V dropped 6 bases and J dropped 2 bases, with 10 bases sitting between them. CDR3 DNA sequence: TGTGCCAGCAGGTCCCACGGAAACACCGGGGAGCTGTTTTTT. As protein: CASRSHGNTGELFF.

The gene calls are TRBV18 and TRBJ1-2; TRBD1 might be the D (5 bases). This CDR3 has 14 amino acids. CDR1 is KGHSH, CDR2 LQKENI, per germline. Deletions cut 6 bases from V and 8 bases from J, with 19 bases between. The CDR3 DNA sequence: TGTGCCAGCTCTCCTCGGGACCGACTGACAGGCTACACCTTC. This gives the protein CASSPRDRLTGYTF.

The V call is TRBV5-1, the J call TRBJ1-4, with D uncertain. Trimming removed 0 bases at V and 0 bases at J, with 9 bases between. Germline V gene sequence: CDR1 SGHRS, CDR2 YFSETQ. The CDR3 extends over 16 amino acids. CDR3 sequence reads: CASSLVGTTTNEKLFF. CDR3 DNA sequence: TGCGCCAGCAGCTTGGTCGGAACAACAACTAATGAAAAACTGTTTTTT.